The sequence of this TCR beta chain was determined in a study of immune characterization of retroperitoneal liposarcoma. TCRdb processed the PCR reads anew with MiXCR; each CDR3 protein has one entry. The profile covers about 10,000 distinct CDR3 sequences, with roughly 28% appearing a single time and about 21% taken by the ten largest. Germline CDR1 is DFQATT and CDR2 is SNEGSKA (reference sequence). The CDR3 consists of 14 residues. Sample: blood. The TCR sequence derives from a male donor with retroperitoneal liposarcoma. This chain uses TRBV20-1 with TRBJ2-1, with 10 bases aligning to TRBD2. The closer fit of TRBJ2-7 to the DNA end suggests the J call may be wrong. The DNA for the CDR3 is TGCAGTGCTAGACTAGCGGGGGACTACAATGAGCAGTACTTC. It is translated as CSARLAGDYNEQYF.